This T cell receptor (beta chain) was documented in a study of cytomegalovirus exposure and HLA in healthy donors. Study findings and constraints: Per published reports, the classifier diagnosed cytomegalovirus status with high specificity and sensitivity. Among the CMV-associated chains, three were confirmed in vitro as specific for CMV antigens.

In regard to this clone: Its antigen is currently unknown.

Trimming at V came to 6 bases and at J to 4 bases, leaving 6 bases not matched to a gene. This CDR3 is built from 14 residues. Looked up from germline, CDR1 is LNHNV and CDR2 is YYDKDF (reference sequence). Primers for the PCR totalled 60 Vbeta and 13 Jbeta. TCRdb keeps only in-frame clones here, not all; method: immunoSEQ multiplex PCR. The sample holds approximately 200,000 clones, over 70% seen once. The source material was PBMCs. The gene calls are TRBV15 and TRBJ2-7; 10 nucleotides agree with TRBD1. This receptor was identified in a woman in her 30s in good health and CMV-seropositive. This chain's CDR3 is CATRPPGQGYEQYF. The CDR3 DNA sequence: TGTGCCACCAGACCGCCGGGACAGGGGTACGAGCAGTACTTC. Supplemented by reference TRBV15 and TRBJ2-7, the full variable domain reads DAMVIQNPRYQVTQFGKPVTLSCSQTLNHNVMYWYQQKSSQAPKLLFHYYDKDFNNEADTPDNFQSRRPNTSFCFLDIRSPGLGDTAMYLCATRPPGQGYEQYFGPGTRLTVT.